The 27 T cell receptor beta chains presented below share a single source sample, sequenced in a study of T cell responses to AZD1222 COVID-19 vaccine. Some clones are missing from TCRdb's copy, which holds only in-frame ones; the method was immunoSEQ multiplex PCR. Altogether nearly 110,000 clones are present, about 90% being singletons, with the ten largest covering over 3.5%. The material was peripheral blood, obtained on day 0 of AZD1222 vaccination. These receptors were collected from an adult in good health.

The J gene is TRBJ1-6, the V gene TRBV23-1, with D possibly matching TRBD1 (6 bases). TRBV23-1 is noted as an ORF with a role that remains uncertain. This CDR3 has 15 residues. Trimming removed 7 bases from V and 9 bases from J, with 19 bases in between. In DNA form, the CDR3 reads TGCGCCAGCAACCCCCGGGGGGGGCGTACTTCACCCCTCCACTTT. Its translation is CASNPRGGRTSPLHF.

The chain recombines TRBV7-9 with TRBJ2-5, with 9 bases fitting TRBD2. Germline values: CDR1 SEHNR, CDR2 FQNEAQ (reference sequence). The length of the CDR3 is 17 residues. Trimming removed 2 bases from V and 1 base from J; junction bases left unmatched: 8. CDR3: CASSLPSGEVGQETQYF. CDR3 nucleotide sequence: TGTGCCAGCAGCTTACCTAGCGGGGAGGTCGGCCAAGAGACCCAGTACTTC.

The V call is TRBV19, the J call TRBJ1-6; a weak D match, TRBD1 (6 bases). Germline V gene lookup returns CDR1 LNHDA and CDR2 SQIVND (reference sequence). Trimming took 11 bases from V and 7 from J, leaving 24 bases between them. The CDR3 runs 16 residues. CDR3 residues: CAGGLGQGSFNSPLHF. In DNA, the CDR3 is TGTGCCGGGGGCCTGGGGCAGGGTAGTTTCAATTCACCCCTCCACTTT.

The chain has TRBV10-3 and TRBJ1-1, with D possibly matching TRBD1 (6 bases). Trimming shortened V by 5 bases and J by 4 bases, and 14 bases separated the two germline ends. CDR3 size: 14 residues. CDR1 and CDR2 (germline): ENHRY, SYGVKD. The CDR3 DNA sequence: TGTGCCATCAGTATAGGACAGCATGGCACTGAAGCTTTCTTT. Translated, it gives CAISIGQHGTEAFF.

In DNA form, the CDR3 reads TGTGCCAGCAGTTACTCGAATACCTTCGCAAACACCATATATTTT. This codes for CASSYSNTFANTIYF. The J gene is TRBJ1-3, the V gene TRBV6-5; unclear D gene. V was cut by 0 bases and J by 6 bases, with 12 bases left in between. The germline V gene encodes CDR1 MNHEY and CDR2 SVGAGI. The CDR3 contains 15 residues.

The chain uses TRBV3-1 (or the pseudogene TRBV3-2) and TRBJ2-5, with TRBD2 identical over 7 bases. J lost 5 bases, V lost 0 bases, and 3 bases had no gene match. CDR1 LGHDT and CDR2 YNNKEL come from the germline V gene (reference sequence). The CDR3 spans 14 residues. CDR3 loop: CASSQEGGTETQYF. The CDR3 DNA is TGTGCCAGCAGCCAAGAGGGGGGGACGGAGACCCAGTACTTC.

The J gene is TRBJ2-7, the V gene TRBV30, with D perhaps matching TRBD1 (6 bases). The ends were cut back, 0 bases at V and 6 bases at J, with 12 bases in the middle. This CDR3 comprises 13 residues. Germline loops: CDR1 GTSNPN, CDR2 SVGIG (reference sequence). The CDR3 region is CAWSVPPGVEQYF. The CDR3 bases are TGTGCCTGGAGTGTACCCCCAGGGGTCGAGCAGTACTTC.

The J gene is TRBJ1-1, the V gene TRBV4-2; D uncertain. This CDR3 contains 13 residues. Germline CDR1 is LGHNA and CDR2 is YNFKEQ. V was trimmed by 4 bases and J by 3 bases, leaving 9 bases between them. CDR3 sequence (DNA): TGTGCCAGCAGCCCCCTGGAGGACACTGAAGCTTTCTTT. Its protein is CASSPLEDTEAFF.

The genes are TRBV6-2 or TRBV6-3 and TRBJ1-1; 7 bases are shared with TRBD1. Germline CDR1 reads MNHEY; CDR2 reads SVGEGT. V lost 6 bases, J lost 9 bases, and 13 bases stayed unmatched. The CDR3 is 14 residues long. CDR3 region: CASSQRVQGRKAFF. The CDR3 nucleotides are TGTGCCAGCAGCCAGAGGGTACAGGGGCGAAAAGCTTTCTTT.

In its sample, this clone was seen once. The rearrangement uses TRBV27 and TRBJ2-3; D call uncertain. The CDR3 contains 14 residues. V lost 0 bases, J lost 9 bases, and 13 bases lay in between. The germline gives CDR1 MNHEY, CDR2 SMNVEV (reference sequence). This CDR3 reads CASSLSRLAGTQYF. CDR3 DNA: TGTGCCAGCAGTTTATCCCGCTTAGCAGGCACGCAGTATTTT.

This chain uses TRBV10-3 with TRBJ1-3; D is uncertain. V was pared by 7 bases and J by 0 bases, with 10 bases between. This CDR3 is built from 14 residues. The V gene's germline CDR1 is ENHRY and CDR2 SYGVKD. The CDR3 region is CAIKGGNSGNTIYF. CDR3 bases: TGTGCCATCAAGGGCGGCAACTCTGGAAACACCATATATTTT.

J is TRBJ2-1 and V is TRBV5-4; D may correspond to TRBD1 or TRBD2 (5 bases each). The length of the CDR3 is 16 residues. Germline V lookup: CDR1 SGHNT, CDR2 YYREEE (reference sequence). Trimming pared 0 bases from V and 6 bases from J, leaving 16 bases between. The CDR3 loop reads CASSLGTRGTSNEQFF. DNA for the CDR3: TGTGCCAGCAGCTTGGGGACACGGGGAACCTCCAATGAGCAGTTCTTC.

The V call is TRBV7-6, the J call TRBJ1-3; 7 bases line up with TRBD1. Per germline, CDR1 SGHVS and CDR2 FNYEAQ. V lost 5 bases to trimming and J lost 2 bases; unmatched junction nucleotides: 3. There are 14 residues in the CDR3. CDR3 in amino acids: CASSADRAGNTIYF. CDR3 DNA sequence: TGTGCCAGCAGCGCAGACAGGGCTGGAAACACCATATATTTT.

The CDR3 here is CASRPQGGNTEAFF. The CDR3 bases are TGTGCCAGCAGGCCCCAGGGAGGGAACACTGAAGCTTTCTTT. The chain uses TRBV9 and TRBJ1-1, with D maybe TRBD1 (5 bases). The CDR3 length is 14 residues. Germline V lookup: CDR1 SGDLS, CDR2 YYNGEE. Trimming shortened V by 5 bases and J by 1 base, and 12 bases separated the two germline ends. The whole variable domain, filled in from reference TRBV9 and TRBJ1-1, reads DSGVTQTPKHLITATGQRVTLRCSPRSGDLSVYWYQQSLDQGLQFLIQYYNGEERAKGNILERFSAQQFPDLHSELNLSSLELGDSALYFCASRPQGGNTEAFFGQGTRLTVV.

V and J are TRBV2 and TRBJ2-7; either TRBD1 or TRBD2 may fit D (5 bases each). The CDR3 is 15 amino acids. V was clipped by 7 bases and J by 3 bases, with 19 bases between them. Germline V gene lookup returns CDR1 SNHLY and CDR2 FYNNEI. The CDR3 here is CASKSSGQGVYEQYF. The CDR3 DNA reads TGTGCCAGCAAGTCGAGTGGGCAGGGAGTCTACGAGCAGTACTTC.

The chain has TRBV5-5 and TRBJ2-3; no reliable D call. CDR1 is SGHKS, CDR2 YYEKEE, per germline (reference sequence). The length of the CDR3 is 15 residues. V was shortened by 0 bases and J by 4 bases, with 12 bases between the two germline ends. As DNA, the CDR3 is TGTGCCAGCAGCTTGGCTCCAGCAATGGCAGATACGCAGTATTTT. Translating gives CASSLAPAMADTQYF.

This clone was observed once. This chain connects TRBV7-9 to TRBJ1-2; D perhaps matches TRBD1 (5 bases). The CDR3 has 16 residues. CDR1 and CDR2 from the germline V gene are SEHNR and FQNEAQ (reference sequence). Trimming pared 3 bases from V and 0 bases from J, leaving 14 bases between. Here the CDR3 DNA reads TGTGCCAGCAGCTTGCCACGACAGACGACTAACTATGGCTACACCTTC. Translation gives CASSLPRQTTNYGYTF.

The rearrangement joins TRBV5-3 to TRBJ1-2, with 7 bases lining up with TRBD1. TRBV5-3 is placed among ORFs of uncertain function. The V and J ends lost 1 base and 0 bases, in that order; junction bases with no gene match: 12. CDR3 length: 18 amino acids. The CDR3 DNA follows: TGTGCCAGAAGCTTGCAAGAACCTCACAGGGGAGCTAACTATGGCTACACCTTC. Its protein product is CARSLQEPHRGANYGYTF.

The J gene is TRBJ1-3, the V gene TRBV9; 10 bases align to TRBD1. V dropped 1 base and J dropped 4; count of bases not matched to a gene: 8. The CDR3 loop spans 17 amino acids. From germline, CDR1 is SGDLS and CDR2 YYNGEE. CDR3 region: CASSVKTGGVEGNTIYF. The CDR3 nucleotides read TGTGCCAGCAGCGTAAAGACAGGGGGCGTCGAAGGAAACACCATATATTTT.

This clone was detected only a few times. This chain links TRBV7-9 with TRBJ2-7; either TRBD1 or TRBD2 may supply D (7 bases each). The CDR3 runs to 14 residues. V lost 2 bases and J 6 bases, leaving 14 bases between the germline ends. In germline, CDR1 is SEHNR, CDR2 FQNEAQ (reference sequence). CDR3 residues: CASSLTQGGREQYF. The CDR3, as DNA: TGTGCCAGCAGCTTAACTCAGGGGGGGCGCGAGCAGTACTTC. Combining the CDR3 with reference TRBV7-9 and TRBJ2-7 gives the whole variable domain DTGVSQNPRHKITKRGQNVTFRCDPISEHNRLYWYRQTLGQGPEFLTYFQNEAQLEKSRLLSDRFSAERPKGSFSTLEIQRTEQGDSAMYLCASSLTQGGREQYFGPGTRLTVT.

The V and J genes are TRBV6-6 and TRBJ2-1; TRBD2 is a possible D gene (6 bases). Germline V gene data show CDR1 as MNHNY and CDR2 as SVGAGI (reference sequence). The V end was cut by 7 bases, the J end by 6 bases, with 10 bases between. The CDR3 loop spans 12 amino acids. The CDR3 nucleotides read TGTGCCAGCACCGGGGGAGCCAATGAGCAGTTCTTC. It yields the protein CASTGGANEQFF.

The V and J genes are TRBV7-8 and TRBJ1-1; TRBD1 matches 9 bases. V shed 5 bases and J 4 bases; nucleotides not matched to a gene: 5. The CDR3 is 14 amino acids. The germline gives CDR1 SGHVS, CDR2 FQNEAQ. The CDR3 DNA sequence: TGTGCCAGCAGCCCACAGGGGGCGAGCACTGAAGCTTTCTTT. Residues: CASSPQGASTEAFF. Combining the CDR3 with reference TRBV7-8 and TRBJ1-1 gives the whole variable domain GAGVSQSPRYKVAKRGQDVALRCDPISGHVSLFWYQQALGQGPEFLTYFQNEAQLDKSGLPSDRFFAERPEGSVSTLKIQRTQQEDSAVYLCASSPQGASTEAFFGQGTRLTVV.

This clone is a singleton in its sample. The chain is built from TRBV5-5 and TRBJ1-5, with D perhaps matching TRBD1 (5 bases). Germline CDR1 and CDR2: SGHKS and YYEKEE (reference sequence). This CDR3 has 14 residues. The V gene lost 5 bases and the J gene lost 0 bases, with 9 bases spanning the gap. CDR3 coding DNA: TGTGCCAGCAGACCGACAGATAGCAATCAGCCCCAGCATTTT. Encoded protein: CASRPTDSNQPQHF. Full variable domain (missing parts from reference TRBV5-5 and TRBJ1-5): DAGVTQSPTHLIKTRGQQVTLRCSPISGHKSVSWYQQVLGQGPQFIFQYYEKEERGRGNFPDRFSARQFPNYSSELNVNALLLGDSALYLCASRPTDSNQPQHFGDGTRLSIL.

V is TRBV7-6 and J is TRBJ2-2; the match to TRBD2 covers 7 bases. Germline assignment: CDR1 SGHVS and CDR2 FNYEAQ. This CDR3 comprises 15 residues. V shed 3 bases, J shed 1 base, and the junction held 2 bases outside the gene matches. CDR3 nucleotides: TGTGCCAGCAGCTTTCTAGCGGTGAACACCGGGGAGCTGTTTTTT. Its protein is CASSFLAVNTGELFF.

The rearrangement joins TRBV11-2 to TRBJ2-5; D remains unclear. Germline V gene sequence: CDR1 SGHAT, CDR2 FQNNGV. The germline V and J ends were trimmed by 5 bases and 2 bases, with 9 bases remaining between them. CDR3 size: 13 residues. CDR3 bases: TGTGCCAGCAGCCGTTCAGGTCAAGAGACCCAGTACTTC. Protein product: CASSRSGQETQYF.

The rearrangement uses TRBV7-2 and TRBJ2-7; D is unclear. The length of the CDR3 is 14 residues. V lost 1 base, J lost 2 bases, and 9 bases lay in between. Germline V gives CDR1 SGHTA, CDR2 FQGNSA. CDR3 sequence: CASSLGFRAYEQYF. The DNA for the CDR3 is TGTGCCAGCAGCTTAGGGTTTCGGGCCTACGAGCAGTACTTC.

This chain joins TRBV7-6 and TRBJ2-3, with TRBD1 matching 8 bases. Germline V gene sequence: CDR1 SGHVS, CDR2 FNYEAQ. This CDR3 is 20 amino acids long. V gave up 4 bases and J gave up 0 bases; unmatched junction bases: 18. CDR3 in amino acids: CASSSASRAGGVSSTDTQYF. The CDR3 bases are TGTGCCAGCAGCTCTGCCTCCCGGGCAGGGGGCGTTTCTAGCACAGATACGCAGTATTTT.